One T cell receptor beta chain is described in this entry. Its antigen is unknown. Germline V gene sequence: CDR1 LNHDA, CDR2 SQIVND (reference sequence). Trimming pared 7 bases from V and 4 bases from J, leaving 16 bases between. CDR3 length equals 14 residues. Sequenced by immunoSEQ multiplex PCR; TCRdb stores in-frame clones only, minus some. The top ten clones hold more than 3% of a sample with roughly 140,000 clones, approximately 90% of them seen once. This sample stems from a study of T cell responses to AZD1222 COVID-19 vaccine. Study details: The study pooled second doses at about 4 or about 12 weeks.

Study conclusions and caveats: In a largely white British group with more females than males, clonal diversity was possibly underestimated. Only a handful of people who got AZD1222 tested seropositive at baseline. Following two doses of AZD1222, Spike-specific TCR breadth and depth rose.

J is TRBJ1-2 and V is TRBV19; D not certain. The origin of this receptor is an adult in good health. This specimen was peripheral blood, taken on day 0 of AZD1222 vaccination. CDR3 residues: CASTPPGLRYGYTF. DNA of the CDR3: TGTGCCAGTACCCCACCGGGTCTCCGCTATGGCTACACCTTC.